This is a list of T cell receptor beta chains from one sample in a study of shared clonotypes between healthy human individuals. Measured with immunoSEQ multiplex PCR; TCRdb has only the in-frame clones, and not every one. The sample contains around 88,000 clones, 60% to 70% of which appear only once. Source material: memory CD8+ T cells sorted from blood. Source of these receptors: a man aged 30 to 45 in good health. The CDR3 runs from the conserved cysteine through the conserved F or W. The D gene is left open where the match is weak. Clone size appears in some rows only: once, few, many, or a class for an expanded clone.

abundance | d_gene | j_gene | v_gene | CDR3aa | CDR3nt
- | - | TRBJ2-1 | TRBV11-3 | CASSQGRSYNEQFF | TGTGCCAGCAGCCAGGGCCGGTCCTACAATGAGCAGTTCTTC
- | TRBD2 | TRBJ2-1 | TRBV27 | CASSGTSGISYEQFF | TGTGCCAGCAGTGGGACTAGCGGGATAAGCTACGAGCAGTTCTTC
once | TRBD2 | TRBJ2-1 | TRBV7-9 | CASSSGTTPYNEQFF | TGTGCCAGCAGTTCCGGGACTACTCCATACAATGAGCAGTTCTTC
- | TRBD2 | TRBJ2-5 | TRBV6-6 | CASSLPSGSLGETQYF | TGTGCCAGCAGTCTTCCTAGCGGGAGTCTTGGAGAGACCCAGTACTTC
few | TRBD2 | TRBJ2-3 | TRBV15 | CATSRGLAGTDTQYF | TGTGCCACCAGCAGAGGACTAGCGGGGACAGATACGCAGTATTTT
- | - | TRBJ1-2 | TRBV20-1 | CSARGDYGYTF | TGCAGTGCTAGGGGGGACTATGGCTACACCTTC
- | TRBD1 | TRBJ1-1 | TRBV7-2 | CASSPRQGGGTEAFF | TGTGCCAGCAGCCCCCGACAGGGCGGGGGCACTGAAGCTTTCTTT
few | TRBD1 | TRBJ2-7 | TRBV2 | CASSGDRTIHEQYF | TGTGCCAGCAGTGGGGACAGGACCATCCACGAGCAGTACTTC
few | - | TRBJ1-1 | TRBV7-9 | CASSGRSENTEAFF | TGTGCCAGCAGCGGACGTTCAGAGAACACTGAAGCTTTCTTT
- | TRBD1 | TRBJ2-7 | TRBV19 | CASSLRYSPGQGAYEQYF | TGTGCCAGTAGTCTCCGATACTCACCGGGACAGGGGGCCTACGAGCAGTACTTC
- | TRBD1 | TRBJ2-7 | TRBV18 | CASSSGQRPYEQYF | TGTGCCAGCTCATCGGGACAGCGACCCTACGAGCAGTACTTC
- | TRBD2 | TRBJ2-7 | TRBV5-1 | CASSSTSGSSEQYF | TGCGCCAGCAGCTCGACTAGCGGGAGCTCCGAGCAGTACTTC
many | - | TRBJ2-1 | TRBV5-6 | CASSLYNSNEQFF | TGTGCCAGCAGCTTATATAATAGCAATGAGCAGTTCTTC